Listed below are T cell receptor beta chains from one sample, sequenced in a study of multiple sclerosis patients with progressive multifocal leukoencephalopathy. Measured with immunoSEQ multiplex PCR; TCRdb has only the in-frame clones, and not every one. The top ten hold about 6% of the sample, which has under 35,000 clones, approximately 90% seen once. The specimen was PBMCs, collected from a patient treated with natalizumab. The receptors were gathered from a middle-aged woman with progressive multifocal leukoencephalopathy. The CDR3 runs from the conserved cysteine through the conserved F or W. A D gene is named only where the DNA matches it firmly. Expanded clones are given a class, and other clones once, few, many or no size at all.

CDR3 DNA: TGCGCCAGCAGCCAAGACCAAGACAGGCCTATCACAGATACGCAGTATTTT; CDR3 protein: CASSQDQDRPITDTQYF; J gene: TRBJ2-3; V gene: TRBV4-3; clone size: NA; D gene: NA
CDR3 DNA: TGTGCCAGCAGCCTGGCGGACAGGGGCTCCTCAAAACTGTTTTTT; CDR3 protein: CASSLADRGSSKLFF; J gene: TRBJ1-4; V gene: TRBV7-2; clone size: NA; D gene: TRBD1
CDR3 DNA: TGTGCCACCAGCAGTACCCTCCTAGCGGAGTCCTACAATGAGCAGTTCTTC; CDR3 protein: CATSSTLLAESYNEQFF; J gene: TRBJ2-1; V gene: TRBV15; clone size: NA; D gene: TRBD2
CDR3 DNA: TGCGCCAGCAGCCTGCAGCGGGTGGACAACAATGAGCAGTTCTTC; CDR3 protein: CASSLQRVDNNEQFF; J gene: TRBJ2-1; V gene: TRBV4-1; clone size: NA; D gene: NA
CDR3 DNA: TGTGCCAGCAGCCACTCTAGCGGAGATTACGAGCAGTACTTC; CDR3 protein: CASSHSSGDYEQYF; J gene: TRBJ2-7; V gene: TRBV11-2; clone size: NA; D gene: TRBD2
CDR3 DNA: TGTGCCAGCAGTTTTGGCGGCTCCTACAATGAGCAGTTCTTC; CDR3 protein: CASSFGGSYNEQFF; J gene: TRBJ2-1; V gene: TRBV25-1; clone size: NA; D gene: NA
CDR3 DNA: TGTGCCAGCAGCTTAGATTGGGTCAGGGGCGCCTCTTTTGAAAAACTGTTTTTT; CDR3 protein: CASSLDWVRGASFEKLFF; J gene: TRBJ1-4; V gene: TRBV11-2; clone size: NA; D gene: NA
CDR3 DNA: TGTGCCAGCAGCTACCGGGACTACTCCTACGAGCAGTACTTC; CDR3 protein: CASSYRDYSYEQYF; J gene: TRBJ2-7; V gene: TRBV13; clone size: NA; D gene: TRBD2
CDR3 DNA: TGTGCCAGCAGCTTAGAAGCGGGAGGGCCCGACGAGCAGTACTTC; CDR3 protein: CASSLEAGGPDEQYF; J gene: TRBJ2-7; V gene: TRBV7-8; clone size: once; D gene: TRBD2
CDR3 DNA: TGTGCCAGCAGTCAGGGGGCGCCCTACAATGAGCAGTTCTTC; CDR3 protein: CASSQGAPYNEQFF; J gene: TRBJ2-1; V gene: TRBV25-1; clone size: NA; D gene: TRBD1
CDR3 DNA: TGTGCCAGCAGCGAGGCCGGGGGTAGCACAGATACGCAGTATTTT; CDR3 protein: CASSEAGGSTDTQYF; J gene: TRBJ2-3; V gene: TRBV5-4; clone size: NA; D gene: NA
CDR3 DNA: TGTGCCAGCAGCGTCAGGGGGCGCCTCTACAATGAGCAGTTCTTC; CDR3 protein: CASSVRGRLYNEQFF; J gene: TRBJ2-1; V gene: TRBV14; clone size: NA; D gene: TRBD1
CDR3 DNA: TGTGCCAGTAGTCCGGGTAGGGGCAAGGAGTACGAGCAGTACTTC; CDR3 protein: CASSPGRGKEYEQYF; J gene: TRBJ2-7; V gene: TRBV19; clone size: few; D gene: NA
CDR3 DNA: TGCGCCAGCAGCCTGGGGGACAGGGAGATCGATGAGCAGTACTTC; CDR3 protein: CASSLGDREIDEQYF; J gene: TRBJ2-7; V gene: TRBV5-1; clone size: NA; D gene: TRBD1
CDR3 DNA: TGTGCCAGCAGCGGACAGGGTCCCTACGAGCAGTACTTC; CDR3 protein: CASSGQGPYEQYF; J gene: TRBJ2-7; V gene: TRBV21-1; clone size: NA; D gene: NA
CDR3 DNA: TGTGCCAGCAGGCGAACTAGAGGGAATAATGGCTACACCTTC; CDR3 protein: CASRRTRGNNGYTF; J gene: TRBJ1-2; V gene: TRBV2; clone size: NA; D gene: NA
CDR3 DNA: TGTGCCGGCAGCTTAGAATGGCAGGCTGGGGAGACCCAGTACTTC; CDR3 protein: CAGSLEWQAGETQYF; J gene: TRBJ2-5; V gene: TRBV11-2; clone size: NA; D gene: NA
CDR3 DNA: TGTGCCAGTAGTATAGTAAGCGTCGGCGGGGAGCTGTTTTTT; CDR3 protein: CASSIVSVGGELFF; J gene: TRBJ2-2; V gene: TRBV19; clone size: NA; D gene: NA
CDR3 DNA: TGTGCCAGCAGCTTGAGTAGCGCCACTGAAGCTTTCTTT; CDR3 protein: CASSLSSATEAFF; J gene: TRBJ1-1; V gene: TRBV7-2; clone size: NA; D gene: NA
CDR3 DNA: TGCGCCAGCAGCTCGACTAGCGGGGTCTACGAGCAGTACTTC; CDR3 protein: CASSSTSGVYEQYF; J gene: TRBJ2-7; V gene: TRBV5-1; clone size: NA; D gene: TRBD2
CDR3 DNA: TGTGCCAGCAGTTACTTACAGGGCGTCAGAGCTTTCTTT; CDR3 protein: CASSYLQGVRAFF; J gene: TRBJ1-1; V gene: TRBV6-5; clone size: NA; D gene: NA
CDR3 DNA: TGTGCCAGCAGTGACCCGAAGGACAGGGGGCAGGAGACCCAGTACTTC; CDR3 protein: CASSDPKDRGQETQYF; J gene: TRBJ2-5; V gene: TRBV6-4; clone size: once; D gene: TRBD1
CDR3 DNA: TGTGCCAGCAGTCTCGGTCCCCGATTCGAGCAGTACTTC; CDR3 protein: CASSLGPRFEQYF; J gene: TRBJ2-7; V gene: TRBV27; clone size: NA; D gene: NA
CDR3 DNA: TGTGCCAGCAGCGTAGGAGACCCCCCTATCGAGCAGTACTTC; CDR3 protein: CASSVGDPPIEQYF; J gene: TRBJ2-7; V gene: TRBV9; clone size: once; D gene: NA
CDR3 DNA: TGTGCCAGCAGTTTGTTAGGGGGGAATCAGCCCCAGCATTTT; CDR3 protein: CASSLLGGNQPQHF; J gene: TRBJ1-5; V gene: TRBV28; clone size: NA; D gene: NA
CDR3 DNA: TGTGCCAGCAGCGGGACAGGGGGCATCGTGGGTGGCTACACCTTC; CDR3 protein: CASSGTGGIVGGYTF; J gene: TRBJ1-2; V gene: TRBV9; clone size: NA; D gene: TRBD1
CDR3 DNA: TGTGCCAGCAGCTTAGCGGGGAAACGGCAGCCCCAGCATTTT; CDR3 protein: CASSLAGKRQPQHF; J gene: TRBJ1-5; V gene: TRBV7-2; clone size: NA; D gene: NA
CDR3 DNA: TGTGCCAGCAGCCAGAGATCGGCCAATCAGCCCCAGCATTTT; CDR3 protein: CASSQRSANQPQHF; J gene: TRBJ1-5; V gene: TRBV7-8; clone size: NA; D gene: NA
CDR3 DNA: TGTGCCAGCTCACCCACGGACAGGGAAGCTTTCTTT; CDR3 protein: CASSPTDREAFF; J gene: TRBJ1-1; V gene: TRBV18; clone size: NA; D gene: TRBD1
CDR3 DNA: TGTGCCAGCTCACCACTGGTCCAAGGGGGACAAGAGACCCAGTACTTC; CDR3 protein: CASSPLVQGGQETQYF; J gene: TRBJ2-5; V gene: TRBV18; clone size: once; D gene: NA
CDR3 DNA: TGTGCCAGCAGTGAAGGACTAGCGGGGGGGCAAAATGAGCAGTTCTTC; CDR3 protein: CASSEGLAGGQNEQFF; J gene: TRBJ2-1; V gene: TRBV2; clone size: NA; D gene: TRBD2
CDR3 DNA: TGTGCCAGCAGCGTTACCGGGACAGTTAGCTCCTACAATGAGCAGTTCTTC; CDR3 protein: CASSVTGTVSSYNEQFF; J gene: TRBJ2-1; V gene: TRBV7-9; clone size: few; D gene: TRBD1
CDR3 DNA: TGTGCCAGCACCTACTACAATGAGCAGTTCTTC; CDR3 protein: CASTYYNEQFF; J gene: TRBJ2-1; V gene: TRBV5-6; clone size: once; D gene: NA
CDR3 DNA: TGTACCAGCAGCGAGCCGCGTGGGACCGTCAACACTGAAGCTTTCTTT; CDR3 protein: CTSSEPRGTVNTEAFF; J gene: TRBJ1-1; V gene: TRBV9; clone size: NA; D gene: NA
CDR3 DNA: TGTGCCAGCAGCGTGACAGGGGGCGACGAGCAGTACTTC; CDR3 protein: CASSVTGGDEQYF; J gene: TRBJ2-7; V gene: TRBV5-6; clone size: NA; D gene: TRBD1
CDR3 DNA: TGTGCCAGCAGCTTAGGGGTGGACAGGGGCGTCAATGAGCAGTTCTTC; CDR3 protein: CASSLGVDRGVNEQFF; J gene: TRBJ2-1; V gene: TRBV11-3; clone size: once; D gene: TRBD1
CDR3 DNA: TGCGCCAGCAGCCTCGGGACATACCCTAACTATGGCTACACCTTC; CDR3 protein: CASSLGTYPNYGYTF; J gene: TRBJ1-2; V gene: TRBV4-3; clone size: NA; D gene: NA
CDR3 DNA: TGTGCCAGCAGTTACTCGTCAGGGCATACCGGGGAGCTGTTTTTT; CDR3 protein: CASSYSSGHTGELFF; J gene: TRBJ2-2; V gene: TRBV6-5; clone size: NA; D gene: NA
CDR3 DNA: TGCGCCAGCAGCCCCGGACAGGGGCGGGGTTATGGCTACACCTTC; CDR3 protein: CASSPGQGRGYGYTF; J gene: TRBJ1-2; V gene: TRBV5-1; clone size: NA; D gene: TRBD1
CDR3 DNA: TGCGCCAGCAGCCCCCGAGGGAACACTGAAGCTTTCTTT; CDR3 protein: CASSPRGNTEAFF; J gene: TRBJ1-1; V gene: TRBV4-3; clone size: few; D gene: NA
CDR3 DNA: TGTGCCAGCAGTAAGGGGGCAGGGAACACTGAAGCTTTCTTT; CDR3 protein: CASSKGAGNTEAFF; J gene: TRBJ1-1; V gene: TRBV6-6; clone size: NA; D gene: TRBD1
CDR3 DNA: TGTGCCAGCTCACCAGATTTCGGGACTAGCGGATCTTACAATGAGCAGTTCTTC; CDR3 protein: CASSPDFGTSGSYNEQFF; J gene: TRBJ2-1; V gene: TRBV18; clone size: NA; D gene: TRBD2
CDR3 DNA: TGTGCCAGCTCAGCTAGGGACAGGTCAAACACTGAAGCTTTCTTT; CDR3 protein: CASSARDRSNTEAFF; J gene: TRBJ1-1; V gene: TRBV18; clone size: NA; D gene: TRBD1
CDR3 DNA: TGTGCCAGCAGCCCAATGACAGGGAGCTCCTACAATGAGCAGTTCTTC; CDR3 protein: CASSPMTGSSYNEQFF; J gene: TRBJ2-1; V gene: TRBV7-9; clone size: NA; D gene: TRBD1
CDR3 DNA: TGTGCCAGCAGCTCTAGCGGGACAAATAATCAGCCCCAGCATTTT; CDR3 protein: CASSSSGTNNQPQHF; J gene: TRBJ1-5; V gene: TRBV7-2; clone size: NA; D gene: NA
CDR3 DNA: TGTGCCAGCAGCGCCGGACAGACCTACGAGCAGTACTTC; CDR3 protein: CASSAGQTYEQYF; J gene: TRBJ2-7; V gene: TRBV7-9; clone size: NA; D gene: NA
CDR3 DNA: TGTGCCAGCAGTTACTCGAGAGGTGGGGCGAAGGATGGCTACACCTTC; CDR3 protein: CASSYSRGGAKDGYTF; J gene: TRBJ1-2; V gene: TRBV6-6; clone size: few; D gene: NA
CDR3 DNA: TGTGCCAGCAGCCAAGATACGGACAACTATGAGCAGTTCTTC; CDR3 protein: CASSQDTDNYEQFF; J gene: TRBJ2-1; V gene: TRBV4-2; clone size: once; D gene: NA
CDR3 DNA: TGTGCCAGCAGTCCGCAGGGGTGGAACACTGAAGCTTTCTTT; CDR3 protein: CASSPQGWNTEAFF; J gene: TRBJ1-1; V gene: TRBV27; clone size: once; D gene: NA
CDR3 DNA: TGTGCCAGCAGCCCCGACAGCTATGGCTACACCTTC; CDR3 protein: CASSPDSYGYTF; J gene: TRBJ1-2; V gene: TRBV7-9; clone size: NA; D gene: NA
CDR3 DNA: TGTGCCAGCAGTGAAGCCCGGCTAAATCAGCCCCAGCATTTT; CDR3 protein: CASSEARLNQPQHF; J gene: TRBJ1-5; V gene: TRBV2; clone size: NA; D gene: NA
CDR3 DNA: TGTGCCAGCAGCTCCAACCGAGGGGCGGGGGAGACCCAGTACTTC; CDR3 protein: CASSSNRGAGETQYF; J gene: TRBJ2-5; V gene: TRBV7-2; clone size: NA; D gene: NA
CDR3 DNA: TGTGCCAGCAGCCTCGGGACAGGGAGTCTTTATGAAAAACTGTTTTTT; CDR3 protein: CASSLGTGSLYEKLFF; J gene: TRBJ1-4; V gene: TRBV14; clone size: NA; D gene: TRBD1